This TCR beta chain was sequenced during a study of a mutant IDH1 vaccine in newly diagnosed glioma. Overall study context: Visit V12 happened at week 35; visit V13 happened at week 47.

Sequenced by immunoSEQ multiplex PCR; TCRdb stores in-frame clones only, minus some. The sample lists roughly 38,000 clones, about 80% occurring once. Comment on this clone: Its matching antigen is unknown.

The time point: week 47, end of study. Mutant IDH1 20-mer peptide, at 300 ug, made up each vaccine dose, with topical imiquimod. This CDR3 has 13 amino acids. V lost 0 bases to trimming and J lost 5 bases, with 8 bases between them. Looked up from germline, CDR1 is MNHEY and CDR2 is SVGAGI. The material was PBMCs, obtained from a glioma patient whose treatment included an IDH1 peptide vaccine. The receptor's source is a young man with glioma. Some clones in this sample may be carry-over from other donors' samples. This chain links TRBV6-5 with TRBJ2-7, with D unclear. CDR3 protein: CASSYSAVHEQYF. CDR3 DNA sequence: TGTGCCAGCAGTTACTCGGCAGTCCACGAGCAGTACTTC.